This T cell receptor (beta chain) stems from a study of cytomegalovirus exposure and HLA in healthy donors. Judged by abundance, this clone is medium-sized (0.01 to 0.1%). Antigen unknown. Study-level findings and limits: What a later analysis reportedly showed was that an Asian-associated ancestry cluster had fewer N-insertions than the approximately 700-donor mean. In an earlier analysis, most TCR beta V segments were productive about 87% or about 30% of the time. Common viral pathogens seemed, in a later analysis, to connect with several of the most significant clusters.

The primer mix had 60 Vbeta and 13 Jbeta primers. The data were produced by immunoSEQ multiplex PCR, yet TCRdb's version contains in-frame clones alone and is incomplete. Among more than 95,000 clones, over 9.5% were seen once, and the ten largest hold just over 4.5%. The receptor comes from a woman between 18 and 30 years old in good health and CMV-seropositive. Material: PBMCs.

The CDR3 region has the DNA TGCGCCAGCAGCCCAACCACACAGGGGGCCGGTGAAAAACTGTTTTTT. Translating gives CASSPTTQGAGEKLFF. The chain combines TRBV5-1 with TRBJ1-4; TRBD1 matches at 9 bases. The CDR3 is made up of 16 amino acids. After removal of 4 bases from V and 7 bases from J, the junction contained 11 bases not matched to a gene. Germline CDR1 SGHRS, CDR2 YFSETQ.